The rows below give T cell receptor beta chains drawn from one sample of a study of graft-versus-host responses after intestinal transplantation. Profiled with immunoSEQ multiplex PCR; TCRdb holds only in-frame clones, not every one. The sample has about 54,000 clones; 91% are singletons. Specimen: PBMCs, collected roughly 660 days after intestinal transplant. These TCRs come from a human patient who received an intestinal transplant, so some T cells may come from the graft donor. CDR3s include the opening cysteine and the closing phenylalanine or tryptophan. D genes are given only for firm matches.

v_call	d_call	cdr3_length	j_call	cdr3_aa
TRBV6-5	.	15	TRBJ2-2	CASSYGPVATGELFF
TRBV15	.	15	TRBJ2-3	CATSRDHGGTDTQYF
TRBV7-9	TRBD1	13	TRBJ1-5	CASSLGQGATNFF
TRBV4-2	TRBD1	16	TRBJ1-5	CASSQDPDRANQPQHF
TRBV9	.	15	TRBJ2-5	CASSVAGRGQETQYF
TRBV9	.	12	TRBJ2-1	CASSHRVNEQFF
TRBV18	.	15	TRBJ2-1	CASSPGGARTGDQFF
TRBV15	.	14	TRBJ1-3	CATSIGVSGNTIYF
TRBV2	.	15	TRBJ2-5	CASSDLGQGKETQYF
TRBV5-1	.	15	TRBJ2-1	CASRRSERNYNEQFF
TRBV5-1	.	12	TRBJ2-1	CASSYTDNEQFF
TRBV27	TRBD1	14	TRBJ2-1	CASSIWTGGNEQFF
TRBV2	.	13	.	CASCGGLGYEQYF
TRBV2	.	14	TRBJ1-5	CASSVTDNRQPQHF
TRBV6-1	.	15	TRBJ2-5	CATWRDPTSGGTQYF